This T cell receptor beta chain emerged from a study of T cells in Graves' hyperthyroidism and ophthalmopathy. TCR beta CDR3 regions were amplified from RNA transcripts. The HTBI primer set was used in a first-round RT-PCR of the TCR CDR3. Each CDR3 protein is one row after TCRdb ran MiXCR on the multiplex PCR reads. The sample holds hundreds of thousands of distinct CDR3 sequences, less than 15% seen once. CDR1 KGHSH and CDR2 LQKENI come from the germline V gene. V dropped 3 bases and J dropped 6; count of bases not matched to a gene: 2. The CDR3 runs 14 residues. This receptor was taken from a woman aged 18-35 years with Graves' hyperthyroidism. Input material: blood. The rearrangement joins TRBV18 to TRBJ2-2; 9 positions match TRBD1. The CDR3 region has the DNA TGTGCCAGCTCACCGAGGACAGGGGCCGGGGAGCTGTTTTTT. Its protein is CASSPRTGAGELFF.